The TCR beta chain under discussion was sequenced for a study of patients and donors after allogeneic stem cell transplantation. The CDR3 has 14 amino acids. Germline V gene data show CDR1 as MNHEY and CDR2 as SVGAGI. Trimming took 4 bases from V and 0 from J, leaving 9 bases between them. This clonotype showed up just a few times. TCRdb fed the RT-PCR reads into MiXCR, producing one record per CDR3 protein. The repertoire includes roughly 180,000 distinct CDR3 sequences, about 40% of them detected once, and around 35% sits in the top ten. The TCR sequence derives from a human donor who was either an allogeneic HSCT recipient or a stem cell or donor lymphocyte infusion donor (not recorded which). It is not recorded whose cells these are; they may come from a transplant donor. The V call is TRBV6-5, the J call TRBJ1-1; D is ambiguous. Sequenced: blood, either unsorted or a sorted T cell fraction (not recorded which). The chain's CDR3 is CASSSPLMNTEAFF. The CDR3 DNA reads as TGTGCCAGCAGTTCGCCGTTAATGAACACTGAAGCTTTCTTT.